This T cell receptor (beta chain) derives from a study of shared clonotypes between healthy human individuals. Libraries were prepared by immunoSEQ multiplex PCR; TCRdb keeps only in-frame clonotypes and omits some of them. The data contain 2,500,000 or so clones, roughly 93% of them singletons. Only Caucasian adults living in Nashville, Tennessee made up the donor group. Details on this clone: This same CDR3 is encoded by further DNA sequences in the sample.

This receptor was obtained from a man younger than 30 in good health. Some clones in this sample may be carry-over from other donors' samples. The sequenced sample was naive CD4+ T cells from PBMCs. Subset of the sample: CD45RA+ positively selected.

CDR3 DNA: TGTGCCAGCAGCACGGACGGGACAGGGAGCTACGAGCAGTACTTC. It yields the protein CASSTDGTGSYEQYF. This chain links TRBV6-1 with TRBJ2-7; TRBD1 agrees at 9 bases. J gave up 3 bases and V 6 bases, and 9 bases lay outside the gene matches. CDR1 is MNHNS, CDR2 SASEGT, per germline. CDR3 length: 15 amino acids.